The 10 T cell receptor beta chains reported below all come from one sample, sequenced in a study of regulatory T cells in long-lasting Graves disease. The sample's time point: newly diagnosed GD, antithyroid drugs for less than 3 months. After RNA was extracted from PBMCs, the TCR library was made from it. For TCR beta, libraries came from iRepertoire HTBI primers and Arm-PCR of CDR3 regions. TCRdb reanalysed the multiplex PCR reads using MiXCR and keeps one entry per CDR3 protein. The sample comprises some 500,000 distinct CDR3 sequences, 16% of which are singletons, and roughly 25% rests with the top ten. The data also belong to a second study, concerning T cells in Graves' hyperthyroidism and ophthalmopathy.

Sequencing was performed on peripheral blood mononuclear cells (PBMCs), taken at new diagnosis, from a patient treated with antithyroid drugs. These receptors were taken from a woman aged 40-65 years with Graves disease.

This clonotype has at least ten counts. The CDR3 DNA sequence: TGTGCCAGCAACGGAGTGAGAGGGTCCGGTTCACCCCTCCACTTT. Its translation: CASNGVRGSGSPLHF. This chain links TRBV11-2 with TRBJ1-6; no clear D gene. Germline V gives CDR1 SGHAT, CDR2 FQNNGV. The CDR3 totals 15 residues. V gave up 7 bases and J gave up 9 bases, with 19 bases separating them.

This clonotype occurred many times. V gene TRBV20-1 combines with J gene TRBJ1-1; D gene uncertain. Germline V CDR1 and CDR2: DFQATT, SNEGSKA (reference sequence). The V gene lost 0 bases and the J gene lost 5 bases, with 7 bases spanning the gap. There are 12 residues in the CDR3. The CDR3 loop is CSARESRTEAFF. DNA of the CDR3: TGCAGTGCTAGAGAAAGCAGAACTGAAGCTTTCTTT.

This clonotype appeared many times. V and J are TRBV9 and TRBJ2-2; D is tentatively TRBD1 or TRBD2 (6 bases each). V was clipped by 1 base and J by 1 base, with 8 bases between them. This CDR3 contains 15 residues. Per the germline V gene, CDR1 is SGDLS and CDR2 is YYNGEE. CDR3 amino acids: CASSVRGENTGELFF. The DNA for the CDR3 is TGTGCCAGCAGCGTAAGGGGGGAGAACACCGGGGAGCTGTTTTTT.

This clonotype was found many times. The chain uses TRBV12-3 or TRBV12-4 and TRBJ1-3; no clear D gene. This CDR3 spans 15 amino acids. The V and J ends lost 6 bases and 0 bases respectively, with 12 bases between them. CDR3 DNA: TGTGCCAGCAGGCCTACGGGTGGCTCTGGAAACACCATATATTTT. Its protein product is CASRPTGGSGNTIYF.

This rearrangement joins TRBV7-8 to TRBJ2-5; no clear D. Germline CDR1 and CDR2: SGHVS and FQNEAQ. The CDR3 sequence is 14 residues long. Trimming removed 1 base at V and 6 bases at J, with 12 bases between. The CDR3: CASSLDASPQTQYF. The CDR3 DNA follows: TGTGCCAGCAGCTTAGACGCTTCACCGCAGACCCAGTACTTC.

The CDR3 DNA follows: TGTGCCAGCAGCTCACTACAGGGTTATTCACCCCTCCACTTT. Translated: CASSSLQGYSPLHF. This chain connects TRBV7-2 to TRBJ1-6; maybe TRBD1 (6 bases). The CDR3 is made up of 14 amino acids. Germline V gene lookup returns CDR1 SGHTA and CDR2 FQGNSA. Between the trimmed V and J ends, which lost 4 bases and 8 bases, there was a span of 12 bases. The variable domain in full, with the rest retrieved from reference TRBV7-2 and TRBJ1-6, is GAGVSQSPSNKVTEKGKDVELRCDPISGHTALYWYRQSLGQGLEFLIYFQGNSAPDKSGLPSDRFSAERTGGSVSTLTIQRTQQEDSAVYLCASSSLQGYSPLHFGNGTRLTVT.

This clonotype occurred many times. V is TRBV20-1 and J is TRBJ2-7; D remains unclear. The CDR3 has 12 amino acids. Germline lookup yields CDR1 DFQATT and CDR2 SNEGSKA (reference sequence). Trimming removed 0 bases from V and 3 bases from J, with 6 bases in between. CDR3 DNA: TGCAGTGCTAGAGATGTGGGCTACGAGCAGTACTTC. Translating gives CSARDVGYEQYF.

This clonotype has more than one count but fewer than ten. The V gene is TRBV10-3, the J gene TRBJ1-1; D gene uncertain. The V gene's germline CDR1 is ENHRY and CDR2 SYGVKD. Trimming pared 7 bases from V and 10 bases from J, leaving 13 bases between. This CDR3 spans 11 amino acids. The CDR3 nucleotides read TGTGCCATCACCGTGGATTCCAGAGCTTTCTTT. Translating it yields CAITVDSRAFF.

This clonotype was counted ten times or more. The chain links TRBV12-3 or TRBV12-4 to TRBJ1-5, with 7 bases aligning to TRBD1. Losses at the gene ends were 8 bases for V and 4 bases for J; bases not matched to a gene: 2. The CDR3 sequence is 12 residues long. CDR3 protein: CASRQGNQPQHF. The CDR3 DNA follows: TGTGCCAGCCGACAGGGAAATCAGCCCCAGCATTTT.

This clonotype occurred a few times. V gene TRBV10-3 combines with J gene TRBJ1-1; D is uncertain. CDR1 is ENHRY, CDR2 SYGVKD, per germline. There are 16 residues in the CDR3. Trimming stripped 4 bases from V and 0 bases from J, with 15 bases between. The CDR3 nucleotides read TGTGCCATCAGTGCAAGTTTGGTCCTCATGAACACTGAAGCTTTCTTT. Protein product: CAISASLVLMNTEAFF.